This T cell receptor (beta chain) was sequenced during a study of blood T cell repertoires in COVID-19. Profiled with immunoSEQ multiplex PCR; TCRdb holds only in-frame clones, not every one. Among a few hundred thousand clones listed, roughly 89% were seen once. Recruits, aged roughly 18 to 95 years, lived in under 25 US areas. Donors of Cohort 3 who recovered were those that had two negative PCRs, clearance, or symptom resolution. Looked up from germline, CDR1 is MNHNS and CDR2 is SASEGT. With 1 base removed from V and 4 bases from J, the gap between germline ends came to 13 bases. CDR3 size: 15 residues.

Sequencing used PBMCs or T cells enriched from blood (not recorded which). The receptor comes from a woman aged 50 to 60 who had recovered from COVID-19. The genes are TRBV6-1 and TRBJ1-1, with D possibly matching TRBD1 (5 bases). The CDR3: CASSEDQGGVTEAFF. The CDR3 DNA sequence: TGTGCCAGCAGTGAAGACCAGGGAGGGGTCACTGAAGCTTTCTTT.